This T cell receptor (beta chain) was obtained from a study of a mutant IDH1 vaccine in newly diagnosed glioma. Whole-study context: Vaccine dosing followed radiotherapy by 4-6 weeks, or accompanied temozolomide cycles. Before enrollment, patients got radiotherapy alone, temozolomide alone, or mostly the combination. General study results and limits: Immune responses arising from the vaccine appeared in roughly 95% of patients.

Concerning this clone: Its antigen is currently unknown.

Time point denoted: week 35, safety follow-up. Every vaccine dose comprised 300 ug of mutant IDH1 20-mer peptide plus topical imiquimod. CDR1 LNHDA and CDR2 SQIVND come from the germline V gene (reference sequence). The CDR3 runs 17 residues. The V gene end was trimmed by 5 bases and the J gene end by 7 bases; junction bases not matched to a gene: 17. Generated by immunoSEQ multiplex PCR, the TCRdb table keeps only in-frame clones and is missing some. Here the sample spans tens of thousands of clones, more than 75% being singletons. The sample here was PBMCs, taken from a glioma patient whose treatment included an IDH1 peptide vaccine. The sequence was obtained from a woman aged 40 to 50 with glioma. The rearrangement joins TRBV19 to TRBJ2-7; 10 nucleotides align to TRBD1. The CDR3 region has the DNA TGTGCCAGTAGTGATATCACGGGTCGGGACAGGGGCGGTGAGCAGTACTTC. Amino acid sequence: CASSDITGRDRGGEQYF.